A selection of T cell receptor beta chains follows, all from one sample in a study of human T cells and chemical hapten exposure. From the RACE reads, TCRdb called clonotypes with MiXCR, one entry per CDR3 protein. The sample comprises 65,000 to 95,000 distinct CDR3 sequences, about 11% of which are singletons, and approximately 3.7% rests with the top ten. This material consisted of whole blood, taken in connection with sensitization to the hapten diphenylcyclopropenone (DPC). These receptors were collected from a woman aged 55-70 years with alopecia areata. Some clones in this sample may be carry-over from other donors' samples. CDR3s include the opening cysteine and the closing phenylalanine or tryptophan. D genes are given only for firm matches. Part of the rows lack a size; the others show once, few, many or a class for expanded clones.

V: TRBV29-1
length: 15
size: few
D: .
J: TRBJ2-5
DNA: TGCAGCGTTGAAGATCTGCAGGCGAACCAAGAGACCCAGTACTTC
CDR3: CSVEDLQANQETQYF

V: TRBV4-2
length: 16
size: many
D: .
J: TRBJ2-2
DNA: TGTGCCAGCAGCCAGGGTGCGGGCGCTAACACCGGGGAGCTGTTTTTT
CDR3: CASSQGAGANTGELFF

V: TRBV19
length: 15
size: few
D: .
J: TRBJ1-2
DNA: TGTGCCAGTAGTATAGTCTGGGAGGCAATCTATGGCTACACCTTC
CDR3: CASSIVWEAIYGYTF

V: TRBV7-7
length: 13
size: few
D: .
J: TRBJ1-2
DNA: TGTGCTAGCAGCTTAAGTCATACAAGTGGCTACACCTTC
CDR3: CASSLSHTSGYTF

V: TRBV20-1
length: 14
size: .
D: .
J: TRBJ2-5
DNA: TGCAGTGCTACGTGGCAGGGGTACCAAGAGACCCAGTACTTC
CDR3: CSATWQGYQETQYF

V: TRBV18
length: 14
size: many
D: TRBD1
J: TRBJ1-2
DNA: TGTGCCAGCTCACCCCGACAGGGGGACTATGGCTACACCTTC
CDR3: CASSPRQGDYGYTF

V: TRBV12-3/TRBV12-4
length: 14
size: .
D: .
J: TRBJ1-5
DNA: TGTGCCAGCAGTTTTACCGGGGAGTTTCAGCCCCAGCATTTT
CDR3: CASSFTGEFQPQHF

V: TRBV11-1
length: 18
size: many
D: .
J: TRBJ2-4
DNA: TGTGCCAGCAGCTCCGGGACGGTTGAAAATTTAGCCAAAAACATTCAGTACTTC
CDR3: CASSSGTVENLAKNIQYF

V: TRBV5-1
length: 16
size: few
D: .
J: TRBJ2-5
DNA: TGCGCCAGCATGCCCGGGACGCGGGCGGACCAAGAGACCCAGTACTTC
CDR3: CASMPGTRADQETQYF

V: TRBV7-9
length: 17
size: many
D: .
J: TRBJ2-6
DNA: TGTGCCAGCAGCTTAACGGGCGGATACTCTGGGGCCAACGTCCTGACTTTC
CDR3: CASSLTGGYSGANVLTF

V: TRBV7-9
length: 15
size: many
D: .
J: TRBJ2-3
DNA: TGTGCCAGCAGCTTAGCCGGGACGGAATCAGATACGCAGTATTTT
CDR3: CASSLAGTESDTQYF

V: TRBV27
length: 14
size: many
D: .
J: TRBJ2-2
DNA: TGTGCCAGCAGGGGCAGGCTAGACACCGGGGAGCTGTTTTTT
CDR3: CASRGRLDTGELFF

V: TRBV6-5
length: 13
size: .
D: .
J: TRBJ1-5
DNA: TGTGCCAGCAGGAAGGACGGGTATCAGCCCCAGCATTTT
CDR3: CASRKDGYQPQHF

V: TRBV3-1
length: 14
size: few
D: TRBD2
J: TRBJ2-1
DNA: TGTGCCAGCAGCCACTCACACGGGGGGAATGAGCAGTTCTTC
CDR3: CASSHSHGGNEQFF

V: TRBV15
length: 14
size: few
D: .
J: TRBJ1-3
DNA: TGTGCCACCAGTTCTTCCAGGGATGGAAACACCATATATTTT
CDR3: CATSSSRDGNTIYF

V: TRBV12-3/TRBV12-4
length: 14
size: .
D: .
J: TRBJ1-6
DNA: TGTGCCAGCGCAAGGGGTTCCTATAATTCACCCCTCCACTTT
CDR3: CASARGSYNSPLHF

V: TRBV30
length: 15
size: .
D: TRBD1
J: TRBJ1-2
DNA: TGTGCCTGGAGCCCGCTCAGGGGGAGGACGACTGGCTACACCTTC
CDR3: CAWSPLRGRTTGYTF

V: TRBV7-9
length: 13
size: .
D: .
J: TRBJ1-6
DNA: TGTGCGGAACAACGACAGGAGAATTCACCCCTCCACTTT
CDR3: CAEQRQENSPLHF

V: TRBV6-2/TRBV6-3
length: 15
size: .
D: TRBD2
J: TRBJ2-1
DNA: TGTGCCAGCAGTAACCGAGCGGGGCCCTACAATGAGCAGTTCTTC
CDR3: CASSNRAGPYNEQFF

V: TRBV20-1
length: 15
size: few
D: TRBD2
J: TRBJ2-3
DNA: TGCAGTGCCCTAAGTGGGGGGGGAGGCACAGATACGCAGTATTTT
CDR3: CSALSGGGGTDTQYF

V: TRBV18
length: 13
size: many
D: .
J: TRBJ1-1
DNA: TGTGCCAGCTCATGGACCCGGGACACTGAAGCTTTCTTT
CDR3: CASSWTRDTEAFF

V: TRBV2
length: 14
size: many
D: TRBD2
J: TRBJ2-1
DNA: TGTGCCAGCACCTGGGACTCAAGCGGGACTGAGCAGTTCTTC
CDR3: CASTWDSSGTEQFF

V: TRBV18
length: 13
size: many
D: .
J: TRBJ1-2
DNA: TGTGCCAGCTCCCTCGAGGCTAACTATGGCTACACCTTC
CDR3: CASSLEANYGYTF

V: TRBV20-1
length: 11
size: few
D: .
J: TRBJ1-4
DNA: TGCAGTGCTAACAGCAATGAAAAACTGTTTTTT
CDR3: CSANSNEKLFF

V: TRBV7-9
length: 14
size: .
D: .
J: TRBJ2-7
DNA: TGTGCCAGCAGCGACGTCCTGGACGGGGGCGAGCAGTACTTC
CDR3: CASSDVLDGGEQYF

V: TRBV19
length: 16
size: many
D: .
J: TRBJ1-5
DNA: TGTGCCAGTAGTATGAGCACCCAGGCACCTAATCAGCCCCAGCATTTT
CDR3: CASSMSTQAPNQPQHF

V: TRBV11-2
length: 14
size: many
D: .
J: TRBJ1-1
DNA: TGTGCCAGCAGCTTAGCCCAGGGAGAAACTGAAGCTTTCTTT
CDR3: CASSLAQGETEAFF

V: TRBV11-3
length: 16
size: many
D: .
J: TRBJ2-1
DNA: TGTGCCAGCAGCTCCATGGGGCAGGGGTTCGAGGGTGAGCAGTTCTTC
CDR3: CASSSMGQGFEGEQFF

V: TRBV7-2
length: 13
size: many
D: TRBD1
J: TRBJ1-1
DNA: TGTGCCAGCAGACGACAGGGAGACACTGAAGCTTTCTTT
CDR3: CASRRQGDTEAFF

V: TRBV6-1
length: 13
size: few
D: .
J: TRBJ1-6
DNA: TGTGCCAGCAGGGACGGCAGGGATTCACCCCTCCACTTT
CDR3: CASRDGRDSPLHF

V: TRBV6-5
length: 12
size: .
D: .
J: TRBJ1-1
DNA: TGTGCCAGCCGCGACTGGGGCACTGAAGCTTTCTTT
CDR3: CASRDWGTEAFF

V: TRBV29-1
length: 11
size: few
D: .
J: TRBJ2-1
DNA: TGCAGCGTCCGACGATACAATGAGCAGTTCTTC
CDR3: CSVRRYNEQFF

V: TRBV9
length: 11
size: few
D: .
J: TRBJ1-4
DNA: TGTGCCAGCGGTCAGAATGAAAAACTGTTTTTT
CDR3: CASGQNEKLFF

V: TRBV6-6
length: 17
size: .
D: TRBD2
J: TRBJ2-7
DNA: TGTGCCAGCAGAAGGGACCTTAGCGGGGTCGAATCCTACGAGCAGTACTTC
CDR3: CASRRDLSGVESYEQYF

V: TRBV2
length: 13
size: few
D: .
J: TRBJ2-4
DNA: TGTGCCAGCACCCCAGAAGCCAAAAACATTCAGTACTTC
CDR3: CASTPEAKNIQYF

V: TRBV21-1
length: 16
size: .
D: .
J: TRBJ2-7
DNA: TGTGCCAGCAGCAAAACCTCCGAACAGCGTGTGGACGAGCAGTACTTC
CDR3: CASSKTSEQRVDEQYF

V: TRBV9
length: 13
size: once
D: .
J: TRBJ1-6
DNA: TGTGCCAGCAGCGTAGACAGGAATTCACCCCTCCACTTT
CDR3: CASSVDRNSPLHF

V: TRBV10-3
length: 15
size: many
D: TRBD1
J: TRBJ2-2
DNA: TGTGCCATCAGTGAAGACAGGGTCGGCACCGGGGAGCTGTTTTTT
CDR3: CAISEDRVGTGELFF

V: TRBV4-1
length: 15
size: many
D: .
J: TRBJ1-5
DNA: TGCGCCAGCAGCCCCGGACTGAATGTCAATCAGCCCCAGCATTTT
CDR3: CASSPGLNVNQPQHF

V: TRBV29-1
length: 16
size: many
D: TRBD1
J: TRBJ1-2
DNA: TGCAGCGTTGACCGGGACAGGGTTTCACCGTTCTCTGGCTACACCTTC
CDR3: CSVDRDRVSPFSGYTF

V: TRBV27
length: 15
size: many
D: TRBD1
J: TRBJ2-5
DNA: TGTGCCAGCAGTTTAAGGGGGACAGGGGGAGAGACCCAGTACTTC
CDR3: CASSLRGTGGETQYF

V: TRBV29-1
length: 13
size: once
D: TRBD1
J: TRBJ2-3
DNA: TGCAGCGTCCCGGGACAGTTCCTTGATACGCAGTATTTT
CDR3: CSVPGQFLDTQYF

V: TRBV7-9
length: 13
size: few
D: .
J: TRBJ1-2
DNA: TGTGCCAGCAGCGGATTCCTCAACTATGGCTACACCTTC
CDR3: CASSGFLNYGYTF

V: TRBV7-6
length: 18
size: many
D: TRBD2
J: TRBJ2-2
DNA: TGTGCCAGCAGCTTACGAGCGGGGGGGCCCGGGAACACCGGGGAGCTGTTTTTT
CDR3: CASSLRAGGPGNTGELFF

V: TRBV7-2
length: 15
size: few
D: TRBD1
J: TRBJ2-1
DNA: TGTGCCAGCAGCAAGGACAGGATGAGGCGCGATGAGCAGTTCTTC
CDR3: CASSKDRMRRDEQFF

V: TRBV20-1
length: 14
size: .
D: .
J: TRBJ1-2
DNA: TGCAGTGCGGAATACCCAGGGGCTTCTGACGGCTACACCTTC
CDR3: CSAEYPGASDGYTF

V: TRBV13
length: 20
size: .
D: TRBD2
J: TRBJ2-7
DNA: TGTGCCAGCAGCTTAGGGTTATTTGGACTAGCGGGGGGCCTGGACTACGAGCAGTACTTC
CDR3: CASSLGLFGLAGGLDYEQYF

V: TRBV5-1
length: 14
size: .
D: .
J: TRBJ2-1
DNA: TGCGCCAGCAGCTTGGCCGCCACAGTCAATGAGCAGTTCTTC
CDR3: CASSLAATVNEQFF

V: TRBV12-3/TRBV12-4
length: 15
size: many
D: .
J: TRBJ1-2
DNA: TGTGCCAGCAGTGCAGACGGACAGCTTTTCTATGGCTACACCTTC
CDR3: CASSADGQLFYGYTF

V: TRBV7-3
length: 14
size: many
D: .
J: TRBJ2-7
DNA: TGTGCCAGCAGCTTAACGGGAGTGGTCGACGAGCAGTACTTC
CDR3: CASSLTGVVDEQYF

V: TRBV5-1
length: 13
size: .
D: .
J: TRBJ1-1
DNA: TGCGCCAGCAGCAGGGTTGCAAACACTGAAGCTTTCTTT
CDR3: CASSRVANTEAFF

V: TRBV27
length: 15
size: many
D: TRBD1
J: TRBJ1-2
DNA: TGTGCCAGCAGTCCCCGGGACAGGAAGGGCTATGGCTACACCTTC
CDR3: CASSPRDRKGYGYTF

V: TRBV27
length: 12
size: many
D: .
J: TRBJ2-1
DNA: TGTGCCAGCAGTTCCACAGGAGTAGATCAGTTCTTC
CDR3: CASSSTGVDQFF

V: TRBV12-3/TRBV12-4
length: 14
size: .
D: .
J: TRBJ2-1
DNA: TGTGCCAGCAGTTCCTTCCCTCAGGACAATGAGCAGTTCTTC
CDR3: CASSSFPQDNEQFF

V: TRBV18
length: 15
size: .
D: .
J: TRBJ2-7
DNA: TGTGCCAGCTCACCTCTTACCGGTGGAAGCTACGACCAGTACTTC
CDR3: CASSPLTGGSYDQYF

V: TRBV9
length: 14
size: few
D: .
J: TRBJ2-7
DNA: TGTGCCAGCAGCGTAAGCGGCTTCTCCTACGAGCAGTACTTC
CDR3: CASSVSGFSYEQYF

V: TRBV30
length: 11
size: many
D: .
J: TRBJ2-7
DNA: TGTGCCTGGAGTTCGTCCTACGAGCAGTACTTC
CDR3: CAWSSSYEQYF

V: TRBV7-2
length: 14
size: many
D: .
J: TRBJ1-1
DNA: TGTGCCAGCAGCTTAGGGCACCAGAACACTGAAGCTTTCTTT
CDR3: CASSLGHQNTEAFF

V: TRBV5-1
length: 14
size: many
D: .
J: TRBJ2-3
DNA: TGCGCCAGCAGCTTGGAAAGGGAGGCGGGTACGCAGTATTTT
CDR3: CASSLEREAGTQYF